These T cell receptor beta chains were read from a single sample in a study of identical twins. TCRdb reanalysed the 5' RACE reads using MiXCR and keeps one entry per CDR3 protein. This sample yields approximately 550,000 distinct CDR3 sequences, of which approximately 20% are seen a single time; around 0.48% belongs to the top ten. This same sample was also taken into another study, of yellow fever vaccine responses in identical twins.

Sequenced: CD4+ T cells sorted from blood. The receptors were sampled from a young woman in good health. The conserved cysteine and the conserved F or W are not part of the CDR3 here. The D gene is left open where the match is weak. Rows give clone size only sometimes, using once, few, many, or a class for an expanded clone.

v_gene	j_gene	abundance	d_gene	CDR3aa
TRBV6-1	TRBJ2-3	NA	TRBD2	ASRPAGGRTDTQY
TRBV12-3/TRBV12-4	TRBJ2-2	few	TRBD2	ASRSLAGLTNTGELF
TRBV7-6	TRBJ1-5	NA	NA	ASSLSGRGSNQPQH
TRBV5-1	TRBJ1-4	NA	NA	ASSSWGVTNEKLF
TRBV7-6	TRBJ2-6	NA	NA	ASSLGARSGANVLT
TRBV11-2	TRBJ2-2	NA	NA	ASSPRIDRNNTGELF
TRBV19	TRBJ1-1	NA	NA	ASSSGGTENTEAF
TRBV12-3/TRBV12-4	TRBJ1-2	many	NA	ASSPAKRGYGYT
TRBV12-3/TRBV12-4	TRBJ2-7	few	TRBD2	ASSKAGVSYEQY
TRBV10-2	TRBJ1-6	NA	NA	ASSQGAYNSPLH
TRBV20-1	TRBJ2-5	few	TRBD2	SATLETSGLAGGGPYQETQY
TRBV4-2	TRBJ2-7	NA	TRBD2	ASSQDAGSGVSYEQY
TRBV3-1	TRBJ2-3	few	TRBD2	ASSQGLAGRSTDTQY
TRBV5-1	TRBJ1-2	NA	TRBD1	ASSLSPVDRDSYGYT
TRBV7-9	TRBJ2-1	few	TRBD2	ASTTGTSGSDEQF
TRBV6-5	TRBJ2-3	few	NA	ASSYSRQGADTQY
TRBV7-9	TRBJ1-4	NA	NA	ASSSWGAVNEKLF
TRBV3-1	TRBJ1-1	NA	NA	ASSHAGYTEAF
TRBV5-1	TRBJ1-2	few	NA	ASSLALGNYGYT
TRBV20-1	TRBJ1-5	many	TRBD1	SARWGQGSSNQPQH
TRBV15	TRBJ1-4	few	NA	ATSRAPNEKLF
TRBV6-5	TRBJ2-7	few	NA	ASSYSEGLGEQY
TRBV20-1	TRBJ2-1	NA	TRBD1	SARPGTDYNEQF
TRBV7-8	TRBJ2-3	few	NA	ASRATPWGTDTQY
TRBV6-5	TRBJ2-7	NA	TRBD1	ASSFGTGTGNYRYEQY
TRBV20-1	TRBJ2-7	few	TRBD2	SARDLTSGRNSYEQY
TRBV6-5	TRBJ2-7	NA	TRBD2	ASSTGTSRAEQY
TRBV29-1	TRBJ2-2	NA	TRBD2	SVETRLAENTGELF
TRBV5-1	TRBJ2-2	NA	NA	ASRGPMNTGELF